Reported below is one T cell receptor beta chain. A library of TCRbeta sequences, prepared with unique molecular identifiers, was generated. TCRdb reprocessed the PCR reads with MiXCR, giving one entry per CDR3 protein. Here the sample spans about 340,000 distinct CDR3 sequences, approximately 10% being singletons. The data belong to a study of T-cell reconstitution after alpha-beta-depleted transplantation in children. The sequencing used PBMCs from the stem cell graft donor, collected from the stem cell graft. The receptor was derived from a human donor who donated a stem cell graft to a child with acute lymphoblastic leukemia.

CDR3 region: CASSLEQNQPQHF. The CDR3 nucleotides are TGTGCCAGCAGCTTAGAACAGAATCAGCCCCAGCATTTT. The chain has TRBV7-2 and TRBJ1-5, with D unresolved. In germline, CDR1 is SGHTA, CDR2 FQGNSA. Trimming pared 1 base from V and 4 bases from J, leaving 5 bases between. This CDR3 region has 13 residues.